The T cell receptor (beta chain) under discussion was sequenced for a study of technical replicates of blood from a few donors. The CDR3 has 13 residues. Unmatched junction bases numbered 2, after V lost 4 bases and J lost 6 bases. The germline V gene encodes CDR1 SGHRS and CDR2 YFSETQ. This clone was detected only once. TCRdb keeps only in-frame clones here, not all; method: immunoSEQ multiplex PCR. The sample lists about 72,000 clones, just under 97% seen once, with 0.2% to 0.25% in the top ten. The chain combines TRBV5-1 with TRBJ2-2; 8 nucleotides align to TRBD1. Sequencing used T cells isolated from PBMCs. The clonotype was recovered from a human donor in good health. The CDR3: CASSRTGPGELFF. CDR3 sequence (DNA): TGCGCCAGCAGCCGGACAGGGCCCGGGGAGCTGTTTTTT.